This T cell receptor beta chain was identified in a study of graft-versus-host responses after intestinal transplantation. Measured with immunoSEQ multiplex PCR; TCRdb has only the in-frame clones, and not every one. The repertoire holds roughly 11,000 clones, with roughly 80% as singletons. Investigators treated the graft tissue so that it released intraepithelial and lamina propria lymphocytes. The germline CDR1 and CDR2 sequences are SQVTM and ANQGSEA. This CDR3 spans 15 amino acids. Trimming left V 1 base short and J 0 bases short, with 11 bases between. The sample here was ileum tissue, taken 23 days after intestinal transplant. The genes are TRBV29-1 and TRBJ2-3, with D unclear. The receptor was isolated from a human patient who received an intestinal transplant, so some T cells may come from the graft donor. The CDR3 sequence: CSVEAPAESTDTQYF. Here the CDR3 DNA reads TGCAGCGTTGAAGCCCCGGCCGAGAGCACAGATACGCAGTATTTT.